A single sample is the source of the 21 T cell receptor beta chains below, sequenced in a study of T-cell reconstitution after alpha-beta-depleted transplantation in children. Researchers prepared the TCRbeta library using unique molecular identifiers, the study reports. TCRdb passed the PCR reads through MiXCR, listing each CDR3 protein once. In the table there are approximately 170,000 distinct CDR3 sequences, 11% of which are singletons. The source was PBMCs, collected before TCRalphabeta/CD19-depleted stem cell transplant. The receptors shown here come from a boy younger than 10 with acute myeloid leukemia, due to receive a stem cell transplant.

The J gene is TRBJ2-3, the V gene TRBV7-9; 12 bases agree with TRBD2. This CDR3 contains 17 residues. Germline V gives CDR1 SEHNR, CDR2 FQNEAQ (reference sequence). V gave up 4 bases and J gave up 2 bases; unmatched junction bases: 7. The CDR3 here is CASSYPTSGGHTDTQYF. The DNA of the CDR3 is TGTGCCAGCAGCTACCCGACTAGCGGGGGCCACACAGATACGCAGTATTTT.

This clonotype was counted ten times or more. In DNA, the CDR3 is TGCAGTGCAGGGGTTGGTGGCTACACCTTC. Its protein product is CSAGVGGYTF. This chain uses TRBV20-1 with TRBJ1-2; D might be TRBD1 (5 bases). V was trimmed by 6 bases and J by 7 bases, leaving 9 bases between them. The CDR3 contains 10 residues. Germline V CDR1 and CDR2: DFQATT, SNEGSKA (reference sequence).

Notes on this clonotype: Possible read error: a much larger clone is one base away. This chain uses TRBV18 with TRBJ2-2, with 8 bases lining up with TRBD1. The CDR3 runs to 16 residues. CDR1 KGHSH and CDR2 LQKENI come from the germline V gene. CDR3 loop: CARSLTQGADTGELFF. CDR3 DNA sequence: TGTGCCCGCTCGCTCACTCAGGGGGCGGACACCGGGGAGCTGTTTTTT.

In this sample, this clonotype turned up many times. The J gene is TRBJ2-2, the V gene TRBV12-3 or TRBV12-4; 10 bases align to TRBD2. V was pared by 4 bases and J by 6 bases, with 5 bases of the junction left unmatched. This CDR3 region has 15 residues. The CDR3 region has the DNA TGTGCCAGCAGTTCACGAGGACTAGCGGCCGGGGAGCTGTTTTTT. Translated: CASSSRGLAAGELFF.

This clonotype was picked up many times. V gene TRBV6-5 combines with J gene TRBJ1-2; a weak D match, TRBD1 (5 bases). Germline V gene data show CDR1 as MNHEY and CDR2 as SVGAGI. V gave up 2 bases and J gave up 5 bases, with 6 bases separating them. The CDR3 spans 12 residues. The CDR3 coding sequence is TGTGCCAGCAGTTACGCAGGGTATGGCTACACCTTC. Its translation is CASSYAGYGYTF.

In its sample, this clonotype was seen many times. This chain links TRBV7-6 with TRBJ2-3; TRBD1 matches 7 bases. CDR3 length: 16 amino acids. Trimming at V came to 1 base and at J to 0 bases, leaving 4 bases not matched to a gene. CDR1 and CDR2 from the germline V gene are SGHVS and FNYEAQ. The DNA of the CDR3 is TGTGCCAGCAGCTTAGGGTGGGACAGAAGCACAGATACGCAGTATTTT. As protein: CASSLGWDRSTDTQYF. Full variable domain (rest looked up from reference TRBV7-6 and TRBJ2-3): GAGVSQSPRYKVTKRGQDVALRCDPISGHVSLYWYRQALGQGPEFLTYFNYEAQQDKSGLPNDRFSAERPEGSISTLTIQRTEQRDSAMYRCASSLGWDRSTDTQYFGPGTRLTVL.

The chain couples TRBV3-1 to TRBJ2-1; weak D call: TRBD2 (6 bases). This CDR3 is built from 18 residues. The germline V gene encodes CDR1 LGHDT and CDR2 YNNKEL (reference sequence). Trimming took 10 bases from V and 5 from J, leaving 30 bases between them. CDR3 bases: TGTGCCACCACCCAAGATAGTTCCGCGGGACTGCCAAACAATGAGCAGTTCTTC. The encoded protein is CATTQDSSAGLPNNEQFF.

V gene TRBV20-1 combines with J gene TRBJ2-3, with 10 bases identical to TRBD2. V trimming: 7 bases; J trimming: 9 bases; junction bases outside the gene matches: 13. This CDR3 region has 14 residues. Looked up from germline, CDR1 is DFQATT and CDR2 is SNEGSKA (reference sequence). The CDR3 nucleotides read TGCAGTGTTTCTATCCAGCGGGAGGGCCGCACGCAGTATTTT. Translated: CSVSIQREGRTQYF.

The chain carries TRBV7-3 and TRBJ2-1, with 7 nucleotides matching TRBD1. The CDR3 is made up of 15 amino acids. CDR1 and CDR2 (germline): SGHTA, FQGTGA. Losses at the gene ends were 4 bases for V and 0 bases for J; bases not matched to a gene: 3. In nucleotides, the CDR3 is TGTGCCAGCAGCTCCGGGACAGCCTCCTACAATGAGCAGTTCTTC. It yields the protein CASSSGTASYNEQFF.

This clonotype was seen repeatedly, ten times or more. The chain has TRBV18 and TRBJ1-3; D might be TRBD1 (5 bases). Trimming shortened V by 3 bases and J by 2 bases, and 11 bases separated the two germline ends. This CDR3 spans 15 amino acids. Germline CDR1 and CDR2: KGHSH and LQKENI. The CDR3 protein is CASSPNRDAGNTIYF. The CDR3 DNA sequence: TGTGCCAGCTCACCGAATCGGGACGCTGGAAACACCATATATTTT.

Ten or more counts support this clonotype. The gene calls are TRBV20-1 and TRBJ2-7; 10 positions agree with TRBD2. The V segment lost 4 bases and the J segment 2 bases; nucleotides outside the gene matches: 8. Germline loops: CDR1 DFQATT, CDR2 SNEGSKA (reference sequence). The CDR3 extends over 15 amino acids. Written as DNA, the CDR3 is TGCAGTGCTACGTCTGGACTAGCGGCCCCCTACGAGCAGTACTTC. Protein: CSATSGLAAPYEQYF.

In this sample, this clonotype turned up a few times. The chain employs TRBV29-1 and TRBJ1-1; possibly TRBD1 for D (6 bases). V lost 6 bases and J lost 0, with 11 bases in between. From germline, CDR1 is SQVTM and CDR2 ANQGSEA. The CDR3 is made up of 13 amino acids. In DNA, the CDR3 is TGCAGCGTCGCCGACAGGCTGAACACTGAAGCTTTCTTT. Its protein is CSVADRLNTEAFF.

This clonotype was detected ten times or more. J is TRBJ1-1 and V is TRBV6-1; TRBD1 matches 8 bases. This CDR3 region has 15 residues. Germline CDR1 MNHNS, CDR2 SASEGT. V gave up 6 bases and J gave up 3 bases; unmatched junction bases: 9. The CDR3 DNA reads as TGTGCCAGCAGACCCCCAGGGGGCGCCTACACTGAAGCTTTCTTT. Translation gives CASRPPGGAYTEAFF.

The sample holds many counts of this clonotype. The V gene is TRBV11-2, the J gene TRBJ1-2, with 8 bases identical to TRBD1. The CDR3 totals 15 residues. Germline trimming cut 5 bases from V and 3 bases from J; bases unmatched to any gene: 8. Looked up from germline, CDR1 is SGHAT and CDR2 is FQNNGV. The CDR3 here is CASSILLTGDYGYTF. As DNA, the CDR3 is TGTGCCAGCAGCATCCTTTTGACAGGGGACTATGGCTACACCTTC. Supplemented by reference TRBV11-2 and TRBJ1-2, the full variable domain reads EAGVAQSPRYKIIEKRQSVAFWCNPISGHATLYWYQQILGQGPKLLIQFQNNGVVDDSQLPKDRFSAERLKGVDSTLKIQPAKLEDSAVYLCASSILLTGDYGYTFGSGTRLTVV.

This clonotype was detected ten times or more. This sequence joins TRBV2 and TRBJ1-5; no clear D. V was cut by 6 bases and J by 7 bases, with 7 bases left in between. The CDR3 runs 11 residues. From germline, CDR1 is SNHLY and CDR2 FYNNEI. CDR3 in amino acids: CASRYEQPQHF. Here the CDR3 DNA reads TGTGCCAGCAGATACGAGCAGCCCCAGCATTTT. Based on the CDR3 plus reference TRBV2 and TRBJ1-5, the full variable domain is EPEVTQTPSHQVTQMGQEVILRCVPISNHLYFYWYRQILGQKVEFLVSFYNNEISEKSEIFDDQFSVERPDGSNFTLKIRSTKLEDSAMYFCASRYEQPQHFGDGTRLSIL.

In this sample, this clonotype turned up many times. This rearrangement joins TRBV10-1 to TRBJ2-1; TRBD2 agrees at 11 bases. The V and J ends lost 5 bases and 7 bases, in that order; junction bases with no gene match: 22. This CDR3 is built from 20 residues. CDR1 and CDR2 from the germline V gene are WNHNN and SYGVQD (reference sequence). DNA of the CDR3: TGCGCCAGCAGTAAGGCCGTCGGACTAGCGGGTCTAAATCATATAAATGAGCAGTTCTTC. Its translation: CASSKAVGLAGLNHINEQFF.

This clonotype has a count of ten or more. The CDR3, as DNA: TGTGCCAGCAGCCAAATCCGGGACAGGGGGTCCGAGCAGTACGTC. This translates into CASSQIRDRGSEQYV. The chain uses TRBV7-6 and TRBJ2-7; 11 nucleotides align to TRBD1. Germline-derived CDR1 and CDR2 are SGHVS and FNYEAQ. V was pared by 5 bases and J by 6 bases, with 9 bases of the junction left unmatched. This CDR3 spans 15 amino acids.

This clonotype was detected ten times or more. This chain connects TRBV27 to TRBJ2-5, with a possible D match to TRBD1 (6 bases). V shed 5 bases and J shed 1 base, with 17 bases lying between them. Per the germline V gene, CDR1 is MNHEY and CDR2 is SMNVEV (reference sequence). This CDR3 spans 16 amino acids. The CDR3 sequence is CASSPGTQLLQETQYF. CDR3 nucleotide sequence: TGTGCCAGCAGTCCCGGGACACAATTACTCCAAGAGACCCAGTACTTC.

This chain connects TRBV19 to TRBJ1-5, with 10 bases aligning to TRBD1. Looked up from germline, CDR1 is LNHDA and CDR2 is SQIVND (reference sequence). Trimming removed 10 bases from V and 6 bases from J; junction bases left unmatched: 6. The CDR3 contains 13 residues. CDR3 region: CATVDRGLQPQHF. The CDR3 coding sequence is TGTGCCACTGTCGACAGGGGGCTTCAGCCCCAGCATTTT. The complete variable domain, with remaining parts taken from reference TRBV19 and TRBJ1-5, reads DGGITQSPKYLFRKEGQNVTLSCEQNLNHDAMYWYRQDPGQGLRLIYYSQIVNDFQKGDIAEGYSVSREKKESFPLTVTSAQKNPTAFYLCATVDRGLQPQHFGDGTRLSIL.

This clonotype has at least ten counts. The chain uses TRBV20-1 and TRBJ2-3; D is unresolved. V was pared by 0 bases and J by 5 bases, with 12 bases between. The germline CDR1 and CDR2 sequences are DFQATT and SNEGSKA (reference sequence). The CDR3 has 14 amino acids. CDR3 DNA: TGCAGTGCTAGAGATCCAATGGGGTTAGATACGCAGTATTTT. This sequence encodes CSARDPMGLDTQYF.

This clonotype was picked up many times. The chain's CDR3 is CASSLSLGEAFF. The CDR3, as DNA: TGTGCCAGCAGTTTATCTTTGGGTGAAGCTTTCTTT. V and J are TRBV6-5 and TRBJ1-1, with D hard to call. The CDR3 spans 12 residues. Trimming shortened V by 4 bases and J by 7 bases, and 10 bases separated the two germline ends. The germline V gene has CDR1 MNHEY and CDR2 SVGAGI.